This T cell receptor (beta chain) was profiled in a study of cytomegalovirus exposure and HLA in healthy donors. Turning to the study itself: From about 170 million T cells, an earlier analysis saw 110 million or so unique TCR beta sequences.

This PCR relied on a set of 60 Vbeta primers and 13 Jbeta primers. Per the original data handling: The count from a later analysis was roughly 80 million unique TCR beta chains, about 9.9 million of them shared. Data came from immunoSEQ multiplex PCR; TCRdb stores just in-frame clones and leaves some out. V and J calls and clone size come straight from that table; D and trimming were deduced from the DNA. The table records 110,000 or so clones, over 55% of them present only once. Concerning this clone: Its antigen is still unknown.

Study results and limitations: While the bulk of TCR sequences proved rare, some public TCRs turned up in many donors. From TCR beta sequences, most subjects' HLA-A and HLA-B alleles were reportedly predicted accurately.

The clonotype comes from a man aged 18 to 30 in good health and CMV-seropositive. The sample was PBMCs.

The CDR3, as DNA: TGTGCCAGCTCACCCACATCCGGGACAGCTTCCTACGAGCAGTACTTC. Translation: CASSPTSGTASYEQYF. This chain links TRBV18 with TRBJ2-7, with TRBD1 matching 7 bases. The V and J ends lost 3 bases and 1 base, in that order; junction bases with no gene match: 9. There are 16 residues in the CDR3. CDR1 and CDR2 from the germline V gene are KGHSH and LQKENI.